This T cell receptor (beta chain) was documented in a study of long-term antiretroviral therapy in people with HIV (dated by TCRdb to between 2021 and 2024). In terms of the full investigation: The earliest samples were collected roughly a decade before the 2015 WHO recommendation for immediate ART, at a time when ART was usually postponed until CD4 counts fell. From over 25 adults with confirmed HIV infection, the cohort provided approximately 190 cryopreserved PBMC samples, gathered serially across a mean of approximately six years (range 1-12). A retrospective serial study tested whether ART initiation and durable HIV suppression were associated with changes in peripheral blood TRB repertoire composition and diversity. Test extractions of a monoclonal T-cell line alongside fewer than 40 polyclonal samples showed no cross-contamination during QIAcube processing. Among the roughly 30 participants with HIV, around 10 were female. Results the study describes overall, beyond this receptor: HIV repertoires had narrower CDR3 length ranges than controls, and the network structure suggested an antigen-experienced repertoire that shifted only slightly toward naive after ART. Starting ART was linked to a significant rise in TRB diversity, yet even with long-term ART the diversity remained significantly lower than in transplant donor controls. Samples dated from the mid-2000s to the late 2010s, and the ART regimens used may be less effective than current ones. Expanded TRB clones identified before ART initiation dominated the repertoire at all time points, although this dominance fluctuated and declined in many PLHIV after ART. Because PBMC availability was limited, only the TCR beta chain was sequenced, with no alpha chain pairing. Inferences about post-ART repertoire changes were limited because no data were available on ART adherence, viral resistance or therapy changes. Because cell numbers in pre-ART samples were limited, unsorted PBMC were profiled instead of sorted CD4+ and CD8+ T cells.

The immunoSEQ hsTCRB v3.0 assay was used at survey level resolution to sequence the TRB variable region. The target sequencing depth for TRB was about 40,000-50,000 T-cell genomes per sample. Pooled TRB libraries were sequenced on an Illumina MiSeq with a v3 150-cycle kit. For the original study's pipeline: Analysis of repertoires was carried out in R inside a reproducible Nextflow workflow spanning QC, data transformation and analysis. LymphoSeq2, an R package for exploring AIRR-Seq data, was used to implement the custom analyses. Several samples that yielded fewer than 5000 total TRB sequences were excluded, so that 188 HIV repertoires were analyzed. Among the 180 or so HIV repertoires that were kept, 59 were collected before ART initiation and more than 120 were collected after ART initiation. Repertoires were downsampled to 5000 TRB nucleotide sequences, and summary statistics were averaged over 100 downsampling iterations. TRB sequences were retained for analysis only if CDR3 regions of at least seven amino acids were present. Diversity was measured with a Shannon entropy-derived clonality score and the Gini coefficient. Repertoire networks linked the top 5000 CDR3 amino acid sequences whenever two sequences differed by an edit distance of one. GLIPH2 predicted antigen specificity groups and MHC restriction for TRB CDR3 amino acid sequences. To flag known associations with CMV, EBV, HIV or tissue antigens, CDR3 amino acid sequences were compared against VDJdb and McPAS-TCR. Pre-ART, post-ART and control groups were compared with Wilcoxon signed-rank tests and Holm-Bonferroni correction. TCRdb mirrors the immuneACCESS table, restricted to in-frame sequences. Some clones are absent from its copies; in checked studies, under half trace to an unresolved V gene, and the reason for the others is unknown. The V and J calls and the clone size are those of that table, but D and trimming were determined from the DNA. The sample yields some 31,000 clones; approximately 95% were counted once. The ten largest clones capture over 7% of the sample.

Participants were included only if at least one PBMC sample before ART initiation and at least two post-ART samples were available. All participants with HIV were treated in the United States of America. Before DNA extraction, cryopreserved samples of roughly 0.9-11 million PBMC were thawed and washed. At the time of the earliest PBMC sample, participants with HIV were aged between roughly 20 and 55 years. Per participant, PBMC samples came from 1-4 timepoints prior to ART initiation and 2-8 timepoints following ART initiation, for a median of 7 samples. For every participant, serial HIV viral load, CD4+ T-cell count, ART history and demographic data were obtained. Genomic DNA was extracted from unsorted PBMC with a Qiagen kit on a QIAcube, with processing performed in batches of 12 samples. The CDR3 sequence holds 14 residues, the cysteine and phenylalanine included. The sequence is cut down to CDR3 DNA, 42 bases in frame from base 1. CDR1 and CDR2 are read off the germline V gene (reference sequence) as GTSNPN and SVGIG. V is reduced by 3 bases and J by 2 bases, leaving a spacing of 10 bases between them.

Comment on this clone: This receptor's antigen is unknown. Base quality data are lacking; no much larger clone is found one base away.

The TCR originated in a man in his thirties or forties with HIV. This specimen was unsorted PBMCs, taken 5.3 years after starting antiretroviral therapy. The chain was built from TRBV30 and TRBJ1-4; there is no confident call for the D gene. The DNA is as follows: TGTGCCTGGAGCGTCCTCGGGACTAATGAAAAACTGTTTTTT. This sequence encodes CAWSVLGTNEKLFF.